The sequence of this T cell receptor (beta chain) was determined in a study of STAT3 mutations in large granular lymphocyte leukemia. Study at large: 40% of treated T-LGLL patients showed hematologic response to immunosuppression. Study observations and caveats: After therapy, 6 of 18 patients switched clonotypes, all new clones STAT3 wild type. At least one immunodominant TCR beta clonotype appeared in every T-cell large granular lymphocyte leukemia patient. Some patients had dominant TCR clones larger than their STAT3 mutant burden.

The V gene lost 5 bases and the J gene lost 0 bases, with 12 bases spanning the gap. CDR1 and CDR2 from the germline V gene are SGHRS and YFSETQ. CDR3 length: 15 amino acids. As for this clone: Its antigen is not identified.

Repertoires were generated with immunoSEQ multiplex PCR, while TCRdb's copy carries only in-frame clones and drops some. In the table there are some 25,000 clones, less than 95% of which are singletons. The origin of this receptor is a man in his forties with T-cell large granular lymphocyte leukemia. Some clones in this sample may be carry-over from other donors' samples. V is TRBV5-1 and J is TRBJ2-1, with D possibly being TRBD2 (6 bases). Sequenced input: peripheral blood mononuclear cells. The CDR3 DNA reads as TGCGCCAGCAGTCGTAGCGGAAGCTCCTACAATGAGCAGTTCTTC. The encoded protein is CASSRSGSSYNEQFF.